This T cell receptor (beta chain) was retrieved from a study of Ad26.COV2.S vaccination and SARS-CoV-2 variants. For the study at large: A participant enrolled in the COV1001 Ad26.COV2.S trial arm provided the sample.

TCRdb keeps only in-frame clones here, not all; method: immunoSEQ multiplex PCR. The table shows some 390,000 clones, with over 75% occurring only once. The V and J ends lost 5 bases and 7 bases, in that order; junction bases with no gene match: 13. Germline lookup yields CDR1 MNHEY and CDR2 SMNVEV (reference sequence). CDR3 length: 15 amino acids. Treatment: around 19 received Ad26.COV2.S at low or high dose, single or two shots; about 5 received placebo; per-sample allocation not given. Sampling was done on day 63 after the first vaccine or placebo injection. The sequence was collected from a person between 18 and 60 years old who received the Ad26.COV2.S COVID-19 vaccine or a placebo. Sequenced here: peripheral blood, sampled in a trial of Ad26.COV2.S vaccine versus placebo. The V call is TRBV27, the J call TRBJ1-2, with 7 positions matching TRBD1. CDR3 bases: TGTGCCAGCAGTACCCTAGACAGGGTTGGTCGTGGCTACACCTTC. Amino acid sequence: CASSTLDRVGRGYTF.